Each of the 10 T cell receptor beta chains below was sequenced from the same sample in a study of T cells in narcolepsy listed by TCRdb under 2018. The library was produced with the immunoSEQ multiplex PCR assay. TCRdb retrieved this table from immuneACCESS and kept in-frame rearrangements only. Not all clones are present; in checked studies, unresolved V genes account for under half, and no reason is known for the remainder. Present in this sample are some 13,000 clones, around nine tenths of which were seen just once. The ten largest clones add up to about 1.7% of the sample. The sequenced sample was CD45RA- memory CD4+ T cells from PBMCs. The label giving this sample's cell subset or site can be read as: memory T cells sorted ex vivo from peripheral blood. The receptors were gathered from a human donor with narcolepsy.

The sample holds one count of this clone. The V gene is TRBV5-1, the J gene TRBJ2-1, with 7 bases fitting TRBD1. CDR3 length equals 16 residues. The V segment lost 4 bases and the J segment 0 bases; nucleotides outside the gene matches: 7. The germline gives CDR1 SGHRS, CDR2 YFSETQ. The CDR3 nucleotides read TGCGCCAGCAGCCCGGGACAGCCCCGCTCCTACAATGAGCAGTTCTTC. Residues: CASSPGQPRSYNEQFF.

The genes are TRBV27 and TRBJ2-2; TRBD1 matches 7 bases. The germline gives CDR1 MNHEY, CDR2 SMNVEV (reference sequence). V was pared by 4 bases and J by 1 base, with 0 bases of the junction left unmatched. The CDR3 totals 14 residues. CDR3 residues: CASSWDRNTGELFF. The CDR3 coding sequence is TGTGCCAGCAGTTGGGACAGGAACACCGGGGAGCTGTTTTTT.

The V and J genes are TRBV28 and TRBJ1-5; a weak D match, TRBD1 (5 bases). Trimming left V 2 bases short and J 1 base short, with 9 bases between. The CDR3 is 15 amino acids. Germline-derived CDR1 and CDR2 are MDHEN and SYDVKM. CDR3 residues: CASSLGGGSNQPQHF. The CDR3 DNA sequence: TGTGCCAGCAGTTTAGGCGGGGGGAGCAATCAGCCCCAGCATTTT.

The rearrangement joins TRBV30 to TRBJ2-5; 7 bases align to TRBD2. Germline V gene lookup returns CDR1 GTSNPN and CDR2 SVGIG (reference sequence). J lost 8 bases, V lost 8 bases, and 17 bases had no gene match. The CDR3 loop spans 14 amino acids. CDR3 loop: CALLGGGGTTTQYF. CDR3 nucleotides: TGTGCCCTGTTGGGGGGTGGCGGGACTACTACCCAGTACTTC.

This sequence joins TRBV13 and TRBJ2-7; 9 bases fit TRBD2. The trim removed 6 bases at V and 5 bases at J, leaving 11 bases unmatched. The CDR3 contains 15 residues. Germline CDR1 reads PRHDT; CDR2 reads FYEKMQ (reference sequence). CDR3 in amino acids: CASSLSQGLADEQYF. DNA for the CDR3: TGTGCCAGCAGTCTGTCTCAGGGACTAGCTGACGAGCAGTACTTC.

The chain employs TRBV11-1 and TRBJ2-2; D remains ambiguous. Per germline, CDR1 SGHAT and CDR2 FQDESV (reference sequence). Deletions cut 2 bases from V and 3 bases from J, with 10 bases between. The CDR3 has 15 residues. CDR3 coding DNA: TGTGCCAGCAGCTTAATACAGACCCACACCGGGGAGCTGTTTTTT. Encoded protein: CASSLIQTHTGELFF.

V usage is TRBV29-1 and J usage is TRBJ2-5; a weak D match, TRBD2 (5 bases). V was clipped by 2 bases and J by 5 bases, with 6 bases between them. The germline gives CDR1 SQVTM, CDR2 ANQGSEA. The CDR3 sequence is 11 residues long. The CDR3: CSVEPGETQYF. The DNA of the CDR3 is TGCAGCGTTGAACCGGGGGAGACCCAGTACTTC.

This chain links TRBV5-6 with TRBJ1-2; 11 bases fit TRBD1. With 1 base clipped from V and 4 bases from J, the junction kept 3 bases outside the gene matches. Germline assignment: CDR1 SGHDT and CDR2 YYEEEE. This CDR3 region has 15 residues. CDR3 bases: TGTGCCAGCAGCTTGTCCGGGACAGGGGGCTATGGCTACACCTTC. Amino acids: CASSLSGTGGYGYTF.

The V call is TRBV12-2, the J call TRBJ2-1; the table's D call of TRBD2 was not tested on the DNA. TRBV12-2 counts as a pseudogene. This CDR3 region has 16 residues. The CDR3: CASRASSGRFHNEQFF. As DNA, the CDR3 is TGTGCAAGTCGCGCGTCTAGCGGGAGGTTCCACAATGAGCAGTTCTTC.

The gene calls are TRBV5-1 and TRBJ1-1; D perhaps matches TRBD1 (6 bases). This CDR3 is built from 15 residues. CDR1 is SGHRS and CDR2 is YFSETQ in the germline V gene. V was pared by 4 bases and J by 4 bases, with 17 bases between. Here the CDR3 DNA reads TGCGCCAGCAGCCCTGGCGTCAGGGGAAGCACTGAAGCTTTCTTT. This sequence encodes CASSPGVRGSTEAFF.